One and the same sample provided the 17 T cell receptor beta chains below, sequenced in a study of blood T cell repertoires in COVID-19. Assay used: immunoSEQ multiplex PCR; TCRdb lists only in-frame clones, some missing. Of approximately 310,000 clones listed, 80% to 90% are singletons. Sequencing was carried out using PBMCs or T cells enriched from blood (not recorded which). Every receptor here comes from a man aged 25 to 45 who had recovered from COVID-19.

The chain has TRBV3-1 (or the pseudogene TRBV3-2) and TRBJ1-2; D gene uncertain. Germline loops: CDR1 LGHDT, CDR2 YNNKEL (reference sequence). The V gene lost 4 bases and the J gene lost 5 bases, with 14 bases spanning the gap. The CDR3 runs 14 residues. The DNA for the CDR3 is TGTGCCAGCAGCCCGACAAGGCTGCCGTATGGCTACACCTTC. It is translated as CASSPTRLPYGYTF.

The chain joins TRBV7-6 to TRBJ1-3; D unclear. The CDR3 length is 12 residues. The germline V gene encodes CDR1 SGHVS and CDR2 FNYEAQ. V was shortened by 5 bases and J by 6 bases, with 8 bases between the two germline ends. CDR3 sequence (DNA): TGTGCCAGCAGCCCAAGCGAAAACACCATATATTTT. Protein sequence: CASSPSENTIYF.

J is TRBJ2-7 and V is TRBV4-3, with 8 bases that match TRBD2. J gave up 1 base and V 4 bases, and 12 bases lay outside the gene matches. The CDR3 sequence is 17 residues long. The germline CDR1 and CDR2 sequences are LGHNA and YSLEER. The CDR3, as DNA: TGCGCCAGCAGCCTCAGCGGGCCTAGCGGGCGTTCCTACGAGCAGTACTTC. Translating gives CASSLSGPSGRSYEQYF.

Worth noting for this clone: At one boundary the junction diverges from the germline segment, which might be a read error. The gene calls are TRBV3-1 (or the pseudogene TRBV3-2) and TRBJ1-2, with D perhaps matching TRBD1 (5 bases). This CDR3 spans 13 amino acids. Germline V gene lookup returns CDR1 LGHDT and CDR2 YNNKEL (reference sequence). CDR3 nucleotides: TGTGCCAGCAGCCAGGGGACTCCCTATGGCTGCACCTTC. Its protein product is CASSQGTPYGCTF.

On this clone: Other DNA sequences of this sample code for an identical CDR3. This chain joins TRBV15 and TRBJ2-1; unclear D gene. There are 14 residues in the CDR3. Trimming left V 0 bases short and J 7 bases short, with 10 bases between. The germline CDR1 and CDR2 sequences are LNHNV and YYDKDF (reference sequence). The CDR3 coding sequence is TGTGCCACCAGCAGAGATTCAGGTTGGAATGAGCAGTTCTTC. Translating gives CATSRDSGWNEQFF.

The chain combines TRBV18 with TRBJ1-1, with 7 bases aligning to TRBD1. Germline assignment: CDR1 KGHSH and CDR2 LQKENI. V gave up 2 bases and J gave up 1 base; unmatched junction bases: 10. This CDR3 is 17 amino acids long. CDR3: CASSPRKTGAGNTEAFF. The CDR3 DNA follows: TGTGCCAGCTCACCAAGGAAAACAGGGGCGGGGAACACTGAAGCTTTCTTT.

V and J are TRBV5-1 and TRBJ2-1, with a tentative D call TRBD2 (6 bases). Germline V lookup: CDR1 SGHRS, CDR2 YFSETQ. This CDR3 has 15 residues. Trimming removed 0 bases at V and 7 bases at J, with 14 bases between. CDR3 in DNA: TGCGCCAGCAGCTTGGATGGGGCAGGAGGGAATGAGCAGTTCTTC. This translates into CASSLDGAGGNEQFF.

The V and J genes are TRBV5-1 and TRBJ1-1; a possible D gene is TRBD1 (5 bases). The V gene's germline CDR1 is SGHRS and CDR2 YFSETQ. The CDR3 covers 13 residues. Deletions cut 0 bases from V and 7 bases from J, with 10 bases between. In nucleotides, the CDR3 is TGCGCCAGCAGCTTGGTGGGGCAGGGTGAAGCTTTCTTT. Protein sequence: CASSLVGQGEAFF.

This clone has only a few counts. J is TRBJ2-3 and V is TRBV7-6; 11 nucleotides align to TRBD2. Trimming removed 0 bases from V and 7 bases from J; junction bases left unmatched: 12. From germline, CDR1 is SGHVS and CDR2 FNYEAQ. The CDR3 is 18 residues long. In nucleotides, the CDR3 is TGTGCCAGCAGCTTAGCACCCCCCCTAGCGGGGGGCAGCCATACGCAGTATTTT. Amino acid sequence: CASSLAPPLAGGSHTQYF.

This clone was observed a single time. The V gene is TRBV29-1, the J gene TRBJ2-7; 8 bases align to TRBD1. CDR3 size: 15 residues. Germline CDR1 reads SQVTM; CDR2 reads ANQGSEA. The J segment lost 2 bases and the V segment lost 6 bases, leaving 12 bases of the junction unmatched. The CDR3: CSVEDRAISPYEQYF. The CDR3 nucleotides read TGCAGCGTGGAGGACAGGGCCATCAGCCCCTACGAGCAGTACTTC.

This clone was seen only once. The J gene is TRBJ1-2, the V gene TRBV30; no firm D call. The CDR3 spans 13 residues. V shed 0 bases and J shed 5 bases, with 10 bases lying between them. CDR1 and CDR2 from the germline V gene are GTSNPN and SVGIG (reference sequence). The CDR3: CAWSVSPEYGYTF. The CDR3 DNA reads TGTGCCTGGAGTGTGAGCCCGGAGTATGGCTACACCTTC.

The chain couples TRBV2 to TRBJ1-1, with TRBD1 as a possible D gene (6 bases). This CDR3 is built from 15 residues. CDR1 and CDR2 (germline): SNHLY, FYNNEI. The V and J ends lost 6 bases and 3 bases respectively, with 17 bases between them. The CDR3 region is CASSDHNRDHTEAFF. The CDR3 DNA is TGTGCCAGCAGCGATCACAACAGGGACCACACTGAAGCTTTCTTT.

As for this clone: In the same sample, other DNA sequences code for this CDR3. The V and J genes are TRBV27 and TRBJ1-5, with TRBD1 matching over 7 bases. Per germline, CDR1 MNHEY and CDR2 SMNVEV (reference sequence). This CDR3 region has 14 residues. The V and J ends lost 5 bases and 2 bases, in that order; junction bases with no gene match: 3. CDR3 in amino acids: CASSLGQGNQPQHF. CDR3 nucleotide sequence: TGTGCCAGCAGTCTCGGACAGGGCAATCAGCCCCAGCATTTT.

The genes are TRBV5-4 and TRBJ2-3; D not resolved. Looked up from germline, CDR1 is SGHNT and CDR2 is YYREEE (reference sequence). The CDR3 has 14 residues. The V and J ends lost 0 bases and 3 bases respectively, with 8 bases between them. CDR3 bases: TGTGCCAGCAGCTTGGTGGTCGAGACAGATACGCAGTATTTT. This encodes CASSLVVETDTQYF.

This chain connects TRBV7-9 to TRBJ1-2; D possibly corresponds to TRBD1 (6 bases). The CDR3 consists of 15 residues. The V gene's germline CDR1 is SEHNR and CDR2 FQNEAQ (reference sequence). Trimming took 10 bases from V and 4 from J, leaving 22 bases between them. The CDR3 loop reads CATPAQDKGVYGYTF. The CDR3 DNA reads TGTGCCACCCCAGCACAGGATAAGGGGGTCTATGGCTACACCTTC.

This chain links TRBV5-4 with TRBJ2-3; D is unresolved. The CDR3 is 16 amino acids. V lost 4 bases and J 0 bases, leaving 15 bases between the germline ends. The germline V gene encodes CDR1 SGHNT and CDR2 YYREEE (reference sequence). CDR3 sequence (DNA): TGTGCCAGCAGCACCAATCTAGACCTAAGCACAGATACGCAGTATTTT. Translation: CASSTNLDLSTDTQYF.

The CDR3 loop is CASSPREDTQYF. The CDR3 bases are TGTGCCAGCAGCCCCAGGGAAGATACGCAGTATTTT. The chain uses TRBV7-6 and TRBJ2-3, with D possibly TRBD1 on 5 matching bases. Trimming took 5 bases from V and 5 from J, leaving 8 bases between them. The CDR3 covers 12 residues. The germline CDR1 and CDR2 sequences are SGHVS and FNYEAQ.